This T cell receptor (beta chain) came from a study of blood T cell repertoires in COVID-19. Study as a whole: Sites in the United States, Italy and Spain provided acute and convalescent COVID-19 samples. The cDNA or gDNA used as material had been derived from T cells, B-cell-depleted T cells, or PBMCs.

This clone has a single count. This CDR3 is built from 13 residues. Trimming cost V 5 bases and J 9 bases, with 16 bases left between them. Germline assignment: CDR1 SEHNR and CDR2 FQNEAQ (reference sequence). Methods used by the authors: The authors estimated nucleated cell counts from reference gene primer amplification. Some clones are missing from TCRdb's copy, which holds only in-frame ones; the method was immunoSEQ multiplex PCR. V and J calls and clone size come straight from that table; D and trimming were deduced from the DNA. The sample shows about 100,000 clones, around 81% of them seen only once.

The chain uses TRBV7-9 and TRBJ2-5; TRBD2 might be the D (6 bases). The sample was peripheral blood. The receptor was derived from a man in his forties or fifties with active or convalescent COVID-19. This CDR3 is CASSRGLASPQYF. CDR3 bases: TGTGCCAGCAGCCGGGGGTTAGCGAGCCCCCAGTACTTC.